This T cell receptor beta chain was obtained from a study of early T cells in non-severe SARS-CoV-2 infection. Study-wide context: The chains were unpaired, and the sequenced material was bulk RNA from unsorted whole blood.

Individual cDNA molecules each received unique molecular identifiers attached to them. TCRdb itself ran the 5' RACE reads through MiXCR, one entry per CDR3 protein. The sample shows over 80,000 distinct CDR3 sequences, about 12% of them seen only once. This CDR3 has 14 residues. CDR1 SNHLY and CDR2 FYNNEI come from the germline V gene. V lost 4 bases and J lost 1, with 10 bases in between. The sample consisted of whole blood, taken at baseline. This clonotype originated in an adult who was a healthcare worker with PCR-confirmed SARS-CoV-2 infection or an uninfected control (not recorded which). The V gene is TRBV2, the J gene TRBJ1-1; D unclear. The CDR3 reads CASSGRGGNTEAFF. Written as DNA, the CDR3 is TGTGCCAGCAGTGGGCGAGGAGGGAACACTGAAGCTTTCTTT.